This is a list of T cell receptor beta chains from one sample in a study of CD8 T cells in ankylosing spondylitis. TCRdb re-derived calls from the 5' RACE reads in MiXCR, one entry per CDR3 protein. The sample holds fewer than 250,000 distinct CDR3 sequences, roughly a tenth seen once. Sequencing input: blood, either unsorted or a sorted T cell fraction (not recorded which). The receptors were gathered from a male donor with ankylosing spondylitis or in good health (not recorded which). Each CDR3 is given with its conserved first and last residue. Each record gives: clone size, V gene, D gene, J gene, CDR3 protein. A D gene is named only where the DNA matches it firmly. Where a row states a size, it is once, few, many or the class of an expanded clone; other rows omit it.

>many|TRBV7-6|-|TRBJ2-7
CASSSPPGADLHEQYF
>many|TRBV12-3/TRBV12-4|-|TRBJ1-1
CASSSLGGGYGEAFF
>many|TRBV6-5|-|TRBJ1-1
CASSRGRKGAFF
>many|TRBV4-2|TRBD2|TRBJ2-3
CASSQGASSGGTDTQYF
>few|TRBV6-2/TRBV6-3|TRBD2|TRBJ2-2
CASSKLAGSAMGTGELFF
>many|TRBV20-1|-|TRBJ2-2
CSASGANTGELFF
>-|TRBV10-2|TRBD2|TRBJ2-3
CTSSRGVLKADTQYF
>many|TRBV25-1|TRBD1|TRBJ1-2
CASSWTGGDYGYTF
>few|TRBV27|-|TRBJ1-2
CASGPGLGVGYTF
>few|TRBV20-1|-|TRBJ2-2
CSAREGGSAGELFF
>-|TRBV2|-|TRBJ1-1
CASSEALRFGGFF
>many|TRBV5-1|-|TRBJ2-2
CASSLEAGWDGELFF
>few|TRBV2|-|TRBJ2-7
CASSEEADPTYEQYF
>many|TRBV15|-|TRBJ2-4
CATSRSGRSLSIAKNIQYF
>many|TRBV5-1|TRBD1|TRBJ1-2
CASSADRGTDYGYTF
>-|TRBV30|-|TRBJ2-1
CAWSVSGRANEQFF
>many|TRBV4-2|TRBD2|TRBJ2-1
CASSLIGTSGRDEQFF
>many|TRBV6-5|-|TRBJ1-1
CASSYMTVNTEAFF
>many|TRBV13|-|TRBJ2-5
CASSLRYQETQYF
>many|TRBV20-1|-|TRBJ2-7
CSARGGGGYEQYF
>many|TRBV5-1|-|TRBJ1-2
CASSLLGGKSGYTF
>many|TRBV11-3|-|TRBJ2-5
CASSIRVGETQYF
>many|TRBV4-1|TRBD2|TRBJ2-5
CASSSPRPSGRGETQYF
>-|TRBV7-9|TRBD2|TRBJ2-2
CASSPRLAGFTGELFF
>few|TRBV20-1|-|TRBJ2-7
CSARETGQSIQEQYF
>few|TRBV27|-|TRBJ2-3
CASNPAPIGTDTQYF
>many|TRBV25-1|TRBD1|TRBJ1-1
CASDSGGTEAFF